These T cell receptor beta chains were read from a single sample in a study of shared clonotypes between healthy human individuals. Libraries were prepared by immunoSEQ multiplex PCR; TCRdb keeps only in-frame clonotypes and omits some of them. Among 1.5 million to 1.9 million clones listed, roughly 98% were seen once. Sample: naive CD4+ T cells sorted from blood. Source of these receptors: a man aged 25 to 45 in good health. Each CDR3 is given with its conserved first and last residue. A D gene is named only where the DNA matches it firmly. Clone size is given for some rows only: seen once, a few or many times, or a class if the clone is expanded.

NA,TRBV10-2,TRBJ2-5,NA,TGCGCCAGCAGACTAGCAGGACCACCTGTTGGGACCCAGTACTTC,CASRLAGPPVGTQYF
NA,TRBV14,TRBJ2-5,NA,TGTGCCAGCAGCCAACTGGTAGCGGAAGAGACCCAGTACTTC,CASSQLVAEETQYF
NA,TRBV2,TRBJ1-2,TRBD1,TGTGCCACCCGGACAGGGAATCTGGCTATAGGCTACACCTTC,CATRTGNLAIGYTF
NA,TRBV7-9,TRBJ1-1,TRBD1,TGTGCCAGCAGCCTAGGGACAGGGAGGAACACTGAAGCTTTCTTT,CASSLGTGRNTEAFF
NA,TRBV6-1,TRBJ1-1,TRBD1,TGTGCCAGCAGTCTCTCCGGGACAGGGATTCCTGAAGCTTTCTTT,CASSLSGTGIPEAFF
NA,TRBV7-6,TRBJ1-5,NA,TGTGCCAGCAGCTTAGCGCGGGGGGACTATAGCAATCAGCCCCAGCATTTT,CASSLARGDYSNQPQHF
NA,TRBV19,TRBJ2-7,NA,TGTGCCAGTAGTATAGGGGGGTCGAACGAGCAGTACTTC,CASSIGGSNEQYF
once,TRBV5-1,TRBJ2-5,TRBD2,TGCGCCAGCAGCTTGCCGGGAGGAGAGACCCAGTACTTC,CASSLPGGETQYF
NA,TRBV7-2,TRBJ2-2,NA,TGTGCCAGCAGCTTATTTGGGGTGGGATTAGACACCGGGGAGCTGTTTTTT,CASSLFGVGLDTGELFF
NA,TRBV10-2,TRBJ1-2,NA,TGCGCCAGCAGTGAGTCGGGAGTTCCCTATGGCTACACCTTC,CASSESGVPYGYTF
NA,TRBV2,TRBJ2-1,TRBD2,TGTGCCAGCAGTGAAGAACTAGCGGGAGCAAGCAATGAGCAGTTCTTC,CASSEELAGASNEQFF
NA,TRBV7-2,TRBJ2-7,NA,TGTGCCAGCAGCTTTACAAAGAGGGGGAGCGGCGAGCAGTACTTC,CASSFTKRGSGEQYF
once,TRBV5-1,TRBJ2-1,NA,TGCGCCAGCAGCTTGGGTAGCCCCCCGGCAATCGGTGAGCAGTTCTTC,CASSLGSPPAIGEQFF
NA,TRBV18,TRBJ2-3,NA,TGTGCCAGCTCCCCCCCAAGCACAGATACGCAGTATTTT,CASSPPSTDTQYF
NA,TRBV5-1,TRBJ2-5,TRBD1,TGCGCCAGCAGCTTCGGACAGGGACAAGAGACCCAGTACTTC,CASSFGQGQETQYF
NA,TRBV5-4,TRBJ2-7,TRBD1,TGTGCCAGCAGCTCCCGACAGGGGGGCTACGAGCAGTACTTC,CASSSRQGGYEQYF
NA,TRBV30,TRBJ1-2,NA,TGTGCCTGGAGTGTAGCCCAGGGCGGTGGCTACACCTTC,CAWSVAQGGGYTF
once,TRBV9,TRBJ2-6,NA,TGTGCCAGCAGCGTAGCAGTGAGCTCTGGGGCCAACGTCCTGACTTTC,CASSVAVSSGANVLTF
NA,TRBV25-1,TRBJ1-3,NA,TGTGCCAGCAGTGAATTACTCTCTGGAAACACCATATATTTT,CASSELLSGNTIYF
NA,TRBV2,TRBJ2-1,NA,TGTGCCAGAGGCAGGGGACAATACAATGAGCAGTTCTTC,CARGRGQYNEQFF
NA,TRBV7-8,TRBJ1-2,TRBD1,TGTGCCAGCAGCTCGCTGATCGGGACAGGGCCCGGCTACACCTTC,CASSSLIGTGPGYTF
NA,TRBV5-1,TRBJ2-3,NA,TGCGCCAGCAGCGGACTAGGGGGGATCACAGATACGCAGTATTTT,CASSGLGGITDTQYF
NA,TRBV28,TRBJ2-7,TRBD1,TGTGCCAGCAGGCCCGGACAGGGGGCGATCTACGAGCAGTACTTC,CASRPGQGAIYEQYF
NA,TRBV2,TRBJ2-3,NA,TGTGCCAGCAGCCAATCGACAGCCACAGATACGCAGTATTTT,CASSQSTATDTQYF
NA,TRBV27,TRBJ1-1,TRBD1,TGTGCCAGCAGGTCGGTCAGGGGGCTGATGAACACTGAAGCTTTCTTT,CASRSVRGLMNTEAFF
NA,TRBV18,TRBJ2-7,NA,TGTGCCAGCTCGTCCTTCGGACGGGGGACCTACGAGCAGTACTTC,CASSSFGRGTYEQYF
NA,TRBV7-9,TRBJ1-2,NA,TGTGCCAGCAGCTTAGCCTCAGACCTAGAGCGTGGCTACACCTTC,CASSLASDLERGYTF
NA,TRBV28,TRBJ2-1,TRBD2,TGTGCCAGCCCCCCCTCCATTCCGGGACTAGCGGCCTACAATGAGCAGTTCTTC,CASPPSIPGLAAYNEQFF
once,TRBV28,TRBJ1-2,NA,TGTGCCAGCACTATTTCTTTGACAGCCCGTTTGGGCTTC,CASTISLTARLGF
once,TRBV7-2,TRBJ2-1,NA,TGTGCCAGCAGTTTTACTAGAGACAATGAGCAGTTCTTC,CASSFTRDNEQFF
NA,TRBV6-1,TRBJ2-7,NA,TGTGCCAGCAGGCCCGGGGGTCCCTACGAGCAGTACTTC,CASRPGGPYEQYF
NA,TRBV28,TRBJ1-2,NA,TGTGCCAGCAGTTTAAGAAGGACCTATGGCTACACCTTC,CASSLRRTYGYTF
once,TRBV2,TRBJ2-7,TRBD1,TGTGCCAGCAGTCGAGACAGGGGGGCCTACGAGCAGTACTTC,CASSRDRGAYEQYF
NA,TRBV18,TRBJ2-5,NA,TGTGCCAGCTCACCATTGGCAGGGAGGCAAGAGACCCAGTACTTC,CASSPLAGRQETQYF
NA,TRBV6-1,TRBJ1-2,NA,TGTGCCAGCAGTGAAAGACTCGGCTTAACCTATGGCTACACCTTC,CASSERLGLTYGYTF
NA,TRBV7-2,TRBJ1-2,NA,TGTGCCAGCAGCCGCGGGGACGGCAACTATGGCTACACCTTC,CASSRGDGNYGYTF
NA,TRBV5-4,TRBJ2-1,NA,TGTGCCAGCAGCTTGAAAAAGGGGGGCTCCTACAATGAGCAGTTCTTC,CASSLKKGGSYNEQFF
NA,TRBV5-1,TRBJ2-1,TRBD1,TGCGCCAGCAGCTTGTCTGACAGGGGGCGCGTAAATGAGCAGTTCTTC,CASSLSDRGRVNEQFF
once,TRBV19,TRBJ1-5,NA,TGTGCCAGTAGTATAGAAAGGGGTCAGCCCCAGCATTTT,CASSIERGQPQHF
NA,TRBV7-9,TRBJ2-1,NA,TGTGCCAGCAGCTCCCACCCCGAGGCAAGGGCCCGAAAGCTCAATGAGCAGTTCTTC,CASSSHPEARARKLNEQFF
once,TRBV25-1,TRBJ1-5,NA,TGTGCCAGCAGTGAATCTGGGGGGCTAGGAGATCAGCCCCAGCATTTT,CASSESGGLGDQPQHF
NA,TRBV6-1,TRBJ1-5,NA,TGTGCCAGTCGGGTTGGAGTGCAGCCCCAGCATTTT,CASRVGVQPQHF
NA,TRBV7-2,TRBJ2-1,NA,TGTGCCAGCAGCTTAGCAAGCGGAAGCTCCTACAATGAGCAGTTCTTC,CASSLASGSSYNEQFF
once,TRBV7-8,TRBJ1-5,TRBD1,TGTGCCAGCAGCTTACGGGGGACAGGGGGATCTCAGCCCCAGCATTTT,CASSLRGTGGSQPQHF
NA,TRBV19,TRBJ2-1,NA,TGTGCCAGTAGTGAGTCCCCAGCAATGCTTAGCTCCTACAATGAGCAGTTCTTC,CASSESPAMLSSYNEQFF
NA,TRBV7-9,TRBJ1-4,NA,TGTGCCAGCAGCTTAAGGGGACGGAGTGAAAAACTGTTTTTT,CASSLRGRSEKLFF
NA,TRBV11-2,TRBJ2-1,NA,TGTGCCAGCAGCTCTAGTGGGTGGGATGAGCAGTTCTTC,CASSSSGWDEQFF
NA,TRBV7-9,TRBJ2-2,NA,TGTGCCGAACACCGAGGGGGCACCGGGGAGCTGTTTTTT,CAEHRGGTGELFF
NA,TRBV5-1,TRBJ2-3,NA,TGCGCCAGCAGCTCGGAGGGCAGGGGAAACACAGATACGCAGTATTTT,CASSSEGRGNTDTQYF
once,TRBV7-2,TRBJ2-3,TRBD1,TGTGCCAGCAGCGTCGTCGGGACAGCCTACACAGATACGCAGTATTTT,CASSVVGTAYTDTQYF
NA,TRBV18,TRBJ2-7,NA,TGTGCCAGCTCATCTCGCCTCCCAGGGGACGTGGTCTACGAGCAGTACTTC,CASSSRLPGDVVYEQYF
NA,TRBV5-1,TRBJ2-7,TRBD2,TGCGCCAGCAGCTTGGCGGCTAGCGGAGCATCCTACGAGCAGTACTTC,CASSLAASGASYEQYF
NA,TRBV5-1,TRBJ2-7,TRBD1,TGCGCCAGCAGCTTGGAGGGGGCAACCGAGCAGTACTTC,CASSLEGATEQYF
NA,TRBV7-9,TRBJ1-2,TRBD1,TGTGCCAGCAGCAATCGGGACAGGGGCGACTATGGCTACACCTTC,CASSNRDRGDYGYTF